Shown below are 2 T cell receptor beta chains from a single sample sequenced in a study of molecular identifiers for immune sequencing clone quantification. Each CDR3 protein gets one entry after TCRdb re-called the PCR reads with MiXCR. The profile shows about half a million distinct CDR3 sequences, about a quarter of them singletons. Input material: naive CD8+ T cells from blood, with Jurkat cell RNA spiked in. Subset reported: FACS-sorted CD8+CD4-CCR7+CD45RA+ naive T cells. The receptors shown here come from a human donor in good health. Some libraries in this study had Jurkat cell RNA spiked in.

CDR3 in DNA: TGTGCCAGCAGTGAACTTGAGGCGGGGTCCTCCTATAATTCACCCCTCCACTTT. It encodes CASSELEAGSSYNSPLHF. The V and J genes are TRBV6-1 and TRBJ1-6; no clear D. The CDR3 is 18 amino acids. Deletions cut 2 bases from V and 0 bases from J, with 14 bases between. The germline V gene encodes CDR1 MNHNS and CDR2 SASEGT.

This clonotype was seen repeatedly, ten times or more. The chain is built from TRBV14 and TRBJ2-3; TRBD2 agrees at 11 bases. V lost 7 bases, J lost 4 bases, and 10 bases stayed unmatched. Germline-derived CDR1 and CDR2 are SGHDN and FVKESK. The CDR3 contains 16 residues. The CDR3 here is CASNISGRAFSDTQYF. CDR3 DNA sequence: TGTGCCAGCAACATTAGCGGGAGGGCTTTCTCAGATACGCAGTATTTT. The variable domain in full, with the rest retrieved from reference TRBV14 and TRBJ2-3, is EAGVTQFPSHSVIEKGQTVTLRCDPISGHDNLYWYRRVMGKEIKFLLHFVKESKQDESGMPNNRFLAERTGGTYSTLKVQPAELEDSGVYFCASNISGRAFSDTQYFGPGTRLTVL.